This T cell receptor (beta chain) was sequenced during a study of blood T cell repertoires in COVID-19. The germline V gene encodes CDR1 SGHRS and CDR2 YFSETQ. With 1 base clipped from V and 6 bases from J, the junction kept 13 bases outside the gene matches. There are 16 residues in the CDR3. The data were produced by immunoSEQ multiplex PCR, yet TCRdb's version contains in-frame clones alone and is incomplete. The table records some 250,000 clones, 85% to 90% of them present only once. Sequencing input: PBMCs or T cells enriched from blood (not recorded which). This TCR derives from a man aged 35 to 55 who had recovered from COVID-19. The chain has TRBV5-1 and TRBJ2-7; 7 bases align to TRBD1. The CDR3 reads CASSLNSEQGTGEQYF. The CDR3 region has the DNA TGCGCCAGCAGCTTGAATTCAGAACAGGGGACGGGCGAGCAGTACTTC. The complete variable domain, with remaining parts taken from reference TRBV5-1 and TRBJ2-7, reads KAGVTQTPRYLIKTRGQQVTLSCSPISGHRSVSWYQQTPGQGLQFLFEYFSETQRNKGNFPGRFSGRQFSNSRSEMNVSTLELGDSALYLCASSLNSEQGTGEQYFGPGTRLTVT.